The 24 T cell receptor beta chains below come from one sample, sequenced in a study of T cells in localized non-small cell lung cancer (dated by TCRdb to 2018 to 2020). The library relied on the immunoSEQ multiplex PCR assay. Here the immuneACCESS table is served through TCRdb, limited to in-frame sequences with V and J called. Missing clones are a known gap in these copies; in checked studies unresolved V genes cover under half, and the rest lacks a known reason. Across this sample there are under 55,000 clones, with around 81% seen only once. The leading ten clones occupy approximately 4% of the sample. The specimen comprised PBMCs, sampled before any cancer treatment. These receptors originate from a woman aged 40-69 years with stage II lung adenocarcinoma.

The chain employs TRBV19 and TRBJ2-7, with 9 bases fitting TRBD2. CDR3 size: 12 residues. From germline, CDR1 is LNHDA and CDR2 SQIVND (reference sequence). Losses at the gene ends were 3 bases for V and 6 bases for J; bases not matched to a gene: 0. Here the CDR3 reads CASSISGGEQYF. The CDR3 DNA reads TGTGCCAGTAGTATTAGCGGGGGCGAGCAGTACTTC.

CDR3 sequence (DNA): TGTGCCAGCAGTGAACCGACACGACCCCCCTACGAGCAGTACTTC. Protein: CASSEPTRPPYEQYF. This chain links TRBV6-1 with TRBJ2-7; the D is unclear. V gave up 2 bases and J gave up 2 bases, with 13 bases separating them. CDR3 length equals 15 residues. Germline lookup yields CDR1 MNHNS and CDR2 SASEGT.

This chain uses TRBV30 with TRBJ2-1, with no clear D. V lost 0 bases and J 0 bases, leaving 9 bases between the germline ends. The length of the CDR3 is 15 residues. The V gene's germline CDR1 is GTSNPN and CDR2 SVGIG (reference sequence). The CDR3 loop is CAWSVADLSYNEQFF. The CDR3 nucleotides are TGTGCCTGGAGTGTGGCGGATCTCTCCTACAATGAGCAGTTCTTC.

Comment on this clone: This specimen includes other DNA sequences encoding the same CDR3. The chain has TRBV6-5 and TRBJ1-5; D gene unclear. The CDR3 runs to 13 residues. In germline, CDR1 is MNHEY, CDR2 SVGAGI. The germline V and J ends were trimmed by 0 bases and 9 bases, with 9 bases remaining between them. CDR3 in DNA: TGTGCCAGCAGTTACTCGAAAGAACGGCCCCAGCATTTT. This codes for CASSYSKERPQHF.

The rearrangement uses TRBV15 and TRBJ1-3; a possible D gene is TRBD1 (5 bases). This CDR3 region has 15 residues. The germline V gene has CDR1 LNHNV and CDR2 YYDKDF (reference sequence). Trimming stripped 1 base from V and 2 bases from J, with 9 bases between. The DNA of the CDR3 is TGTGCCACCAGCAGAGTAACAGGTACTGGAAACACCATATATTTT. Residues: CATSRVTGTGNTIYF.

The V call is TRBV10-3, the J call TRBJ2-1; D call uncertain. V gave up 2 bases and J gave up 7 bases, with 6 bases separating them. This CDR3 comprises 12 residues. Germline V CDR1 and CDR2: ENHRY, SYGVKD. The CDR3 spells CAISEGVNEQFF. The CDR3, as DNA: TGTGCCATCAGTGAGGGAGTGAATGAGCAGTTCTTC.

The table lists this clone with a count of one. The rearrangement links TRBV7-9 to TRBJ2-1, with 9 bases identical to TRBD2. CDR1 is SEHNR, CDR2 FQNEAQ, per germline (reference sequence). This CDR3 is 15 amino acids long. V was clipped by 5 bases and J by 4 bases; unmatched bases: 6. The CDR3: CASSPGLAPYNEQFF. CDR3 coding DNA: TGTGCCAGCAGCCCGGGACTAGCTCCATACAATGAGCAGTTCTTC.

The chain employs TRBV6-6 and TRBJ2-1; D is possibly TRBD2 (5 bases). Trimming removed 5 bases from V and 2 bases from J, with 16 bases in between. The CDR3 totals 16 residues. In germline, CDR1 is MNHNY, CDR2 SVGAGI (reference sequence). CDR3 bases: TGTGCCAGCAGTCACGGAGGTCGCGGAACCTACAATGAGCAGTTCTTC. Translation: CASSHGGRGTYNEQFF.

J is TRBJ1-1 and V is TRBV7-9; the D is unclear. Trimming cost V 4 bases and J 0 bases, with 12 bases left between them. This CDR3 spans 15 amino acids. Germline CDR1 is SEHNR and CDR2 is FQNEAQ (reference sequence). The CDR3 DNA is TGTGCCAGCAGCTCTCGGACGCGGCTGAACACTGAAGCTTTCTTT. Translation: CASSSRTRLNTEAFF.

The chain has TRBV10-3 and TRBJ2-1; 11 nucleotides align to TRBD2. CDR1 is ENHRY, CDR2 SYGVKD, per germline. This CDR3 region has 14 residues. Trimming took 11 bases from V and 5 from J; bases not matched to a gene: 8. CDR3 amino acids: CAVHLAGGDNEQFF. The CDR3 DNA sequence: TGTGCCGTGCATTTAGCGGGGGGGGACAATGAGCAGTTCTTC.

The chain employs TRBV19 and TRBJ2-2; D is uncertain. The CDR3 is 16 residues long. Germline CDR1 reads LNHDA; CDR2 reads SQIVND (reference sequence). Trimming removed 4 bases at V and 2 bases at J, with 14 bases between. The CDR3 protein is CASSTGPQRNTGELFF. The CDR3 bases are TGTGCCAGTAGTACTGGGCCACAGAGAAACACCGGGGAGCTGTTTTTT.

The sample holds a few counts of this clone. The chain is built from TRBV5-4 and TRBJ2-3, with 9 bases that match TRBD2. Germline V gene sequence: CDR1 SGHNT, CDR2 YYREEE (reference sequence). The V and J ends lost 10 bases and 5 bases, in that order; junction bases with no gene match: 11. This CDR3 region has 14 residues. CDR3 bases: TGTGCCGGGTCGCGCGGGGGGGCTGAAGATACGCAGTATTTT. It codes for CAGSRGGAEDTQYF.

This rearrangement joins TRBV4-1 to TRBJ1-1; D is uncertain. The V gene's germline CDR1 is MGHRA and CDR2 YSYEKL. The V gene lost 0 bases and the J gene lost 6 bases, with 8 bases spanning the gap. The CDR3 is 13 residues long. The CDR3 DNA follows: TGCGCCAGCAGCCAAGAAAGAGGAGCTGAAGCTTTCTTT. Its protein is CASSQERGAEAFF.

The count of this clone is one. The chain links TRBV28 to TRBJ1-1; 7 nucleotides agree with TRBD1. Germline-derived CDR1 and CDR2 are MDHEN and SYDVKM. This CDR3 has 15 residues. Germline trimming cut 6 bases from V and 3 bases from J; bases unmatched to any gene: 10. Written as DNA, the CDR3 is TGTGCCAGCAGCGGCGAACAGGGGAAGTACACTGAAGCTTTCTTT. This codes for CASSGEQGKYTEAFF.

The J gene is TRBJ2-1, the V gene TRBV15, with 11 positions matching TRBD2. There are 18 residues in the CDR3. Per the germline V gene, CDR1 is LNHNV and CDR2 is YYDKDF (reference sequence). The J segment lost 6 bases and the V segment lost 1 base, leaving 11 bases of the junction unmatched. In DNA, the CDR3 is TGTGCCACCAGCAGAGCCCCCGAGGTAGCGGGGGGGATCAATGAGCAGTTCTTC. Protein sequence: CATSRAPEVAGGINEQFF.

The V call is TRBV19, the J call TRBJ2-7; 10 bases agree with TRBD1. The CDR3 is made up of 13 amino acids. The junction had 0 bases not matched to a gene; V was cut back by 4 bases and J by 3 bases. CDR1 and CDR2 (germline): LNHDA, SQIVND (reference sequence). The CDR3, as DNA: TGTGCCAGTAGTAGGACAGGGGGCTACGAGCAGTACTTC. Translation gives CASSRTGGYEQYF.

The chain recombines TRBV6-6 with TRBJ1-4; D perhaps matches TRBD1 (5 bases). The V and J ends lost 6 bases and 3 bases respectively, with 8 bases between them. The germline V gene encodes CDR1 MNHNY and CDR2 SVGAGI (reference sequence). CDR3 length: 13 amino acids. The CDR3 protein is CASRQGANEKLFF. The CDR3 DNA follows: TGTGCCAGCAGGCAGGGTGCTAATGAAAAACTGTTTTTT.

This clone was observed once. J is TRBJ2-7 and V is TRBV30, with 7 bases lining up with TRBD2. The CDR3 is made up of 13 amino acids. V lost 2 bases and J lost 2; bases outside the gene matches: 3. The germline V gene has CDR1 GTSNPN and CDR2 SVGIG (reference sequence). As DNA, the CDR3 is TGTGCCTGGAGTTCGGGGGGAGCCTACGAGCAGTACTTC. Translated: CAWSSGGAYEQYF.

V usage is TRBV6-1 and J usage is TRBJ1-3; no reliable D call. V was shortened by 7 bases and J by 3 bases, with 16 bases between the two germline ends. The CDR3 is made up of 15 amino acids. CDR1 and CDR2 (germline): MNHNS, SASEGT. CDR3: CASTEEGLSGNTIYF. CDR3 DNA: TGTGCCAGCACAGAGGAGGGTTTGAGTGGAAACACCATATATTTT.

This clone was seen only a few times. The genes are TRBV29-1 and TRBJ1-5; D remains ambiguous. The V gene lost 7 bases and the J gene lost 0 bases, with 7 bases spanning the gap. Looked up from germline, CDR1 is SQVTM and CDR2 is ANQGSEA. This CDR3 has 12 residues. In DNA, the CDR3 is TGCAGCGCCAGTCTTAGCAATCAGCCCCAGCATTTT. Amino acids: CSASLSNQPQHF.

The V gene is TRBV5-4, the J gene TRBJ1-2; D perhaps matches TRBD1 (6 bases). CDR1 and CDR2 (germline): SGHNT, YYREEE (reference sequence). CDR3 size: 14 residues. The V and J ends lost 4 bases and 8 bases respectively, with 18 bases between them. The CDR3 region is CASSLEIRGEGYTF. The CDR3 nucleotides read TGTGCCAGCAGCCTGGAAATCAGGGGTGAGGGCTACACCTTC.

The chain couples TRBV18 to TRBJ1-1; D is perhaps TRBD1 (5 bases). The germline gives CDR1 KGHSH, CDR2 LQKENI. This CDR3 is 15 amino acids long. The V gene lost 0 bases and the J gene lost 5 bases, with 13 bases spanning the gap. CDR3 in amino acids: CASSPPRGTRTEAFF. The CDR3 DNA reads as TGTGCCAGCTCACCACCGCGGGGGACGAGGACTGAAGCTTTCTTT.

The chain combines TRBV6-5 with TRBJ2-3; possibly TRBD1 for D (6 bases). Per the germline V gene, CDR1 is MNHEY and CDR2 is SVGAGI. The CDR3 runs 16 residues. Between the trimmed V and J ends, which lost 2 bases and 2 bases, there was a span of 14 bases. CDR3 sequence (DNA): TGTGCCAGCAGTTACGTGCGACAGGTGCCCACAGATACGCAGTATTTT. Encoded protein: CASSYVRQVPTDTQYF.

The V and J genes are TRBV20-1 and TRBJ1-5; no clear D gene. CDR1 and CDR2 (germline): DFQATT, SNEGSKA (reference sequence). Trimming removed 6 bases at V and 6 bases at J, with 9 bases between. The CDR3 extends over 11 amino acids. CDR3 residues: CSARGSQPQHF. The DNA for the CDR3 is TGCAGTGCCCGCGGAAGTCAGCCCCAGCATTTT.